These 8 T cell receptor beta chains originate from one sample sequenced in a study of blood T cell repertoires in COVID-19. Assay used: immunoSEQ multiplex PCR; TCRdb lists only in-frame clones, some missing. The sample has about 270,000 clones, roughly nine tenths seen once. Sequenced sample: peripheral blood. These receptors all come from a woman under 40 with COVID-19, enrolled during active disease.

Turning to this clone: The same CDR3 also results from other DNA sequences found in this sample. The chain couples TRBV6-5 to TRBJ1-1; TRBD1 aligns across 9 bases. The CDR3 spans 13 residues. V lost 5 bases to trimming and J lost 4 bases; unmatched junction nucleotides: 2. Per germline, CDR1 MNHEY and CDR2 SVGAGI. This CDR3 is CASSRDRVTEAFF. The CDR3 bases are TGTGCCAGCAGTAGGGACAGGGTCACTGAAGCTTTCTTT.

The chain carries TRBV2 and TRBJ2-1; 9 nucleotides match TRBD2. Germline V CDR1 and CDR2: SNHLY, FYNNEI. The CDR3 is 15 residues long. The V and J ends lost 8 bases and 3 bases, in that order; junction bases with no gene match: 8. The CDR3 region is CASEQLAGNYNEQFF. CDR3 sequence (DNA): TGTGCCAGCGAGCAACTAGCGGGCAACTACAATGAGCAGTTCTTC.

The chain uses TRBV6-5 and TRBJ2-7, with D possibly matching TRBD1 (6 bases). Deletions cut 6 bases from V and 3 bases from J, with 12 bases between. The length of the CDR3 is 13 residues. CDR1 MNHEY and CDR2 SVGAGI come from the germline V gene. The CDR3, as DNA: TGTGCCAGCAGGACCACAGGGAGCTACGAGCAGTACTTC. This gives the protein CASRTTGSYEQYF.

The chain combines TRBV7-8 with TRBJ1-6, with TRBD1 identical over 7 bases. V trimming: 7 bases; J trimming: 9 bases; junction bases outside the gene matches: 18. Germline CDR1 is SGHVS and CDR2 is FQNEAQ. The CDR3 extends over 17 amino acids. The CDR3 region has the DNA TGTGCCAGCACCTTTCCGGGACAGCGACTGCTTGGTTCACCCCTCCACTTT. Translated, it gives CASTFPGQRLLGSPLHF.

The gene calls are TRBV29-1 and TRBJ2-3; 8 nucleotides line up with TRBD1. Unmatched junction bases numbered 6, after V lost 6 bases and J lost 4 bases. Germline V gene lookup returns CDR1 SQVTM and CDR2 ANQGSEA. The CDR3 totals 13 residues. The CDR3 bases are TGCAGCGTCGATGACAGGGGCCCAGATACGCAGTATTTT. Amino acids: CSVDDRGPDTQYF.

The CDR3 is CASRTERVYEQFF. DNA for the CDR3: TGTGCCAGCAGAACCGAACGGGTTTATGAGCAGTTCTTC. V and J are TRBV6-5 and TRBJ2-1, with unresolved D. V lost 6 bases and J lost 8, with 14 bases in between. This CDR3 contains 13 residues. Germline CDR1 reads MNHEY; CDR2 reads SVGAGI.

V usage is TRBV27 and J usage is TRBJ2-3; D might be TRBD2 (6 bases). V was trimmed by 4 bases and J by 4 bases, leaving 12 bases between them. Germline V gene sequence: CDR1 MNHEY, CDR2 SMNVEV (reference sequence). The CDR3 runs to 14 residues. CDR3 in amino acids: CASSSRGFSDTQYF. CDR3 coding DNA: TGTGCCAGCAGTTCCCGGGGGTTCTCAGATACGCAGTATTTT.

Details on this clone: The junction departs from germline at one end; a sequencing error may be responsible. The gene calls are TRBV6-4 and TRBJ1-2, with D perhaps TRBD1 (6 bases). The CDR3 runs to 14 residues. Germline loops: CDR1 MRHNA, CDR2 SNTAGT. In nucleotides, the CDR3 is TGTGCCAGCAACAACAGGGTTAGGCCCCCAGTCGGCTACTTC. Its protein is CASNNRVRPPVGYF.